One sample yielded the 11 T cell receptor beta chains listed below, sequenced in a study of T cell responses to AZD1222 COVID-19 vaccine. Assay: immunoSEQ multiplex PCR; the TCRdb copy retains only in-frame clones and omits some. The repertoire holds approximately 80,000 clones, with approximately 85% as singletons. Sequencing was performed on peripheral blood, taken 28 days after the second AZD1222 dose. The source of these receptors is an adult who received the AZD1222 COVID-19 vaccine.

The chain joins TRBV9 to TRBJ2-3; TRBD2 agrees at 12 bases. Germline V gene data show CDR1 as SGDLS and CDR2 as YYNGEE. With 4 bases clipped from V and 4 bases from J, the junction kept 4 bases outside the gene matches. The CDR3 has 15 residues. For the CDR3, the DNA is TGTGCCAGCAGCTCTAGCGGGGGGGCCCCAGATACGCAGTATTTT. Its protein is CASSSSGGAPDTQYF.

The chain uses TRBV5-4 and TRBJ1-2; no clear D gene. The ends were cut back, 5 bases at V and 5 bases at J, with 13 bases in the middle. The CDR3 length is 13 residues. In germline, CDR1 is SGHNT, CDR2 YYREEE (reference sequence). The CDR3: CASSTPTKYGYTF. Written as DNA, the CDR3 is TGTGCCAGCAGTACACCGACCAAATATGGCTACACCTTC.

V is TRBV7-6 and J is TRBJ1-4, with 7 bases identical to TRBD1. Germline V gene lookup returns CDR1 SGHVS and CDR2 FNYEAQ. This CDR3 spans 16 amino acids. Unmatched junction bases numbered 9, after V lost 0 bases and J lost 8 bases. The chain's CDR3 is CASSLAHRGPGEKLFF. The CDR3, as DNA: TGTGCCAGCAGCTTAGCGCACAGGGGTCCCGGGGAAAAACTGTTTTTT.

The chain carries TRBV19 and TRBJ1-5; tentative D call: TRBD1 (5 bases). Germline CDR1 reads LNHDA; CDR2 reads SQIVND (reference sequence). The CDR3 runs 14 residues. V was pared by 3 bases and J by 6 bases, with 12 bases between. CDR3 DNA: TGTGCCAGTAGTATTTTGGGGCTTCCTCAGCCCCAGCATTTT. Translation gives CASSILGLPQPQHF.

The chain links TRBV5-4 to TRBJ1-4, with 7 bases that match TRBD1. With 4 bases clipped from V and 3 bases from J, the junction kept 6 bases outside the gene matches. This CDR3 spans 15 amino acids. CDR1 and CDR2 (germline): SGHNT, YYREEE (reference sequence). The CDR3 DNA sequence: TGTGCCAGCAGCCCAGGGACAGCCTCTAATGAAAAACTGTTTTTT. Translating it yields CASSPGTASNEKLFF.

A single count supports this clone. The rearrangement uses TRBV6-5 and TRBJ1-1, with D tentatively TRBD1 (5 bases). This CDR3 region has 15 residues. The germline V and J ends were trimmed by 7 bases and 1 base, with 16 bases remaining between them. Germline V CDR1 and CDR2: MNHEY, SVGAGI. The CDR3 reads CASTPIGRENTEAFF. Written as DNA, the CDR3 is TGTGCCAGCACCCCGATCGGCAGGGAGAACACTGAAGCTTTCTTT.

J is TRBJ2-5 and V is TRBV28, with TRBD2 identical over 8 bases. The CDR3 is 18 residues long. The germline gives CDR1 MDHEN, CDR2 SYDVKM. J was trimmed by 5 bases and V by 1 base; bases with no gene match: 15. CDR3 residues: CASSLSGQRGSPRETQYF. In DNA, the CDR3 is TGTGCCAGCAGTTTATCCGGACAGCGGGGGAGCCCCCGGGAGACCCAGTACTTC.

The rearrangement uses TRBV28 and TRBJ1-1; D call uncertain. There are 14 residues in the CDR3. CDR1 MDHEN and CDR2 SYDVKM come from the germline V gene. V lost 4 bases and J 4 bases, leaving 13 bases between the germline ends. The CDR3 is CASSSGPAATEAFF. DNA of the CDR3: TGTGCCAGCAGTTCTGGTCCAGCGGCCACTGAAGCTTTCTTT.

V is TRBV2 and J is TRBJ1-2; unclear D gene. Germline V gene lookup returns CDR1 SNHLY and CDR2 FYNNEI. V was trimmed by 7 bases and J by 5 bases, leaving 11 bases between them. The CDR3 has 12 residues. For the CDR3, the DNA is TGTGCCAGCACCCTCCAAGGTTATGGCTACACCTTC. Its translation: CASTLQGYGYTF.

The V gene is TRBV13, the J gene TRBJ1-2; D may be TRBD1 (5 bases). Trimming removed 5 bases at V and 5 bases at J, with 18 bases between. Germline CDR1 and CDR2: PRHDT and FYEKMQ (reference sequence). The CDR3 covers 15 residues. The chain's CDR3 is CASSDPRARGYGYTF. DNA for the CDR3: TGTGCCAGCAGCGACCCCAGGGCCCGAGGATATGGCTACACCTTC.

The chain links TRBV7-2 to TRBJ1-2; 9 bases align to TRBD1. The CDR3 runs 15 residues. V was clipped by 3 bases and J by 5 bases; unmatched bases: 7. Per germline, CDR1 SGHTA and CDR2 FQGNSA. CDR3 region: CASSLRAGQGYGYTF. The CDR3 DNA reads TGTGCCAGCAGCTTGAGGGCGGGACAGGGTTATGGCTACACCTTC.